The 20 T cell receptor beta chains below all came from one sample that was sequenced in a study of T cell responses to AZD1222 COVID-19 vaccine. Sequenced by immunoSEQ multiplex PCR; TCRdb stores in-frame clones only, minus some. The profile shows 130,000 to 150,000 clones, 75% to 90% of them singletons. Sequenced here: peripheral blood, sampled on day 0 of AZD1222 vaccination. The receptors here all came from an adult in good health.

The sample holds a few counts of this clone. The chain employs TRBV9 and TRBJ2-7; D ambiguous. Germline V gene data show CDR1 as SGDLS and CDR2 as YYNGEE. Trimming took off 0 bases at V and 3 bases at J, with 7 bases between the two ends. The CDR3 is 13 residues long. CDR3 sequence: CASSVDPNYEQYF. The CDR3 nucleotides read TGTGCCAGCAGCGTAGATCCGAACTACGAGCAGTACTTC. Using reference TRBV9 and TRBJ2-7 for the parts outside the CDR3, the full variable domain is DSGVTQTPKHLITATGQRVTLRCSPRSGDLSVYWYQQSLDQGLQFLIQYYNGEERAKGNILERFSAQQFPDLHSELNLSSLELGDSALYFCASSVDPNYEQYFGPGTRLTVT.

The chain couples TRBV6-5 to TRBJ1-3, with D perhaps matching TRBD1 (6 bases). The CDR3 totals 15 residues. V lost 2 bases and J lost 2, with 10 bases in between. Germline lookup yields CDR1 MNHEY and CDR2 SVGAGI. This CDR3 reads CASSYVTGTGNTIYF. DNA of the CDR3: TGTGCCAGCAGTTACGTAACAGGGACTGGAAACACCATATATTTT.

The chain links TRBV28 to TRBJ1-5; D unresolved. The CDR3 is made up of 15 amino acids. Germline V gene lookup returns CDR1 MDHEN and CDR2 SYDVKM. The V end was cut by 2 bases, the J end by 3 bases, with 11 bases between. The CDR3 DNA sequence: TGTGCCAGCAGTTTACCTGCCGGTTACAATCAGCCCCAGCATTTT. As protein: CASSLPAGYNQPQHF.

The genes are TRBV3-1 (or the pseudogene TRBV3-2) and TRBJ1-1; no clear D. The CDR3 contains 14 residues. Per the germline V gene, CDR1 is LGHDT and CDR2 is YNNKEL (reference sequence). V was trimmed by 2 bases and J by 7 bases, leaving 14 bases between them. CDR3 DNA sequence: TGTGCCAGCAGCCAACGTAGGAGAGTGAATGAAGCTTTCTTT. It encodes CASSQRRRVNEAFF.

This rearrangement joins TRBV3-1 (or the pseudogene TRBV3-2) to TRBJ1-5; D not resolved. The ends were cut back, 4 bases at V and 4 bases at J, with 8 bases in the middle. CDR3 length: 13 residues. CDR1 and CDR2 from the germline V gene are LGHDT and YNNKEL (reference sequence). The CDR3 loop reads CASSLMTNQPQHF. CDR3 DNA: TGTGCCAGCAGCCTGATGACAAATCAGCCCCAGCATTTT.

The chain recombines TRBV7-2 with TRBJ2-1; 11 bases fit TRBD1. Germline V gives CDR1 SGHTA, CDR2 FQGNSA. J lost 4 bases, V lost 5 bases, and 7 bases had no gene match. This CDR3 spans 16 amino acids. CDR3 sequence: CASSPRTGGPYNEQFF. CDR3 nucleotides: TGTGCCAGCAGCCCGAGGACAGGGGGCCCTTACAATGAGCAGTTCTTC.

This sequence joins TRBV3-1 (or the pseudogene TRBV3-2) and TRBJ2-6, with D possibly TRBD1 on 6 matching bases. Germline CDR1 LGHDT, CDR2 YNNKEL (reference sequence). Trimming cost V 1 base and J 1 base, with 8 bases left between them. This CDR3 has 16 residues. CDR3 sequence reads: CASSQGGQSGANVLTF. The CDR3 DNA reads as TGTGCCAGCAGCCAAGGAGGACAGTCTGGGGCCAACGTCCTGACTTTC.

The rearrangement uses TRBV18 and TRBJ1-6; tentative D call: TRBD1 (6 bases). The CDR3 consists of 13 residues. Germline values: CDR1 KGHSH, CDR2 LQKENI. Trimming cost V 8 bases and J 13 bases, with 18 bases left between them. The CDR3 DNA follows: TGTGCCAGCACGCCGCGACAGGCGGACCCCCTCCACTTT. It translates to CASTPRQADPLHF.

The V gene is TRBV10-3, the J gene TRBJ2-7; no clear D. The CDR3 loop spans 12 amino acids. The germline V and J ends were trimmed by 5 bases and 0 bases, with 5 bases remaining between them. The germline CDR1 and CDR2 sequences are ENHRY and SYGVKD. CDR3 sequence (DNA): TGTGCCATCAGTTCGAACTCCTACGAGCAGTACTTC. It translates to CAISSNSYEQYF.

The chain uses TRBV27 and TRBJ2-2; unclear D gene. The V and J ends lost 3 bases and 2 bases respectively, with 7 bases between them. The germline V gene encodes CDR1 MNHEY and CDR2 SMNVEV (reference sequence). The CDR3 spans 14 residues. CDR3 nucleotides: TGTGCCAGCAGTTTTGCAGCCAACACCGGGGAGCTGTTTTTT. It specifies CASSFAANTGELFF.

The chain has TRBV18 and TRBJ1-2; 7 bases line up with TRBD1. This CDR3 has 17 amino acids. Germline CDR1 reads KGHSH; CDR2 reads LQKENI. With 3 bases clipped from V and 5 bases from J, the junction kept 15 bases outside the gene matches. In nucleotides, the CDR3 is TGTGCCAGCTCACCCTCGACAGGGACCCTCACGGGTTATGGCTACACCTTC. It is translated as CASSPSTGTLTGYGYTF.

This clone appeared once. V and J are TRBV6-5 and TRBJ1-2, with a weak D call TRBD1 (5 bases). The CDR3 has 16 amino acids. V lost 2 bases and J lost 4, with 17 bases in between. The V gene's germline CDR1 is MNHEY and CDR2 SVGAGI. CDR3 bases: TGTGCCAGCAGTTACCTTTCAGGGAGCCCTTTCTATGGCTACACCTTC. Translating gives CASSYLSGSPFYGYTF.

The chain links TRBV4-2 to TRBJ2-5, with TRBD1 identical over 10 bases. The V segment lost 0 bases and the J segment 5 bases; nucleotides outside the gene matches: 6. Germline-derived CDR1 and CDR2 are LGHNA and YNFKEQ. The CDR3 totals 16 residues. CDR3 loop: CASSQEWDRGFETQYF. The CDR3, as DNA: TGTGCCAGCAGCCAAGAATGGGACAGGGGATTTGAGACCCAGTACTTC.

V gene TRBV2 combines with J gene TRBJ1-4, with unresolved D. Germline V CDR1 and CDR2: SNHLY, FYNNEI. The V and J ends lost 6 bases and 0 bases respectively, with 14 bases between them. The CDR3 contains 16 residues. The CDR3 spells CASRPGRDATNEKLFF. DNA of the CDR3: TGTGCCAGCAGGCCGGGAAGAGACGCAACTAATGAAAAACTGTTTTTT.

The chain joins TRBV10-3 to TRBJ1-5; 7 positions match TRBD1. Germline V gene sequence: CDR1 ENHRY, CDR2 SYGVKD. The CDR3 extends over 13 amino acids. V shed 10 bases, J shed 4 bases, and the junction held 7 bases outside the gene matches. CDR3 region: CATMGQLNQPQHF. DNA for the CDR3: TGTGCCACGATGGGACAGCTGAATCAGCCCCAGCATTTT.

The chain joins TRBV18 to TRBJ1-5; D is possibly TRBD1 (6 bases). V shed 3 bases and J shed 4 bases, with 10 bases lying between them. The CDR3 length is 14 residues. Germline V lookup: CDR1 KGHSH, CDR2 LQKENI. The CDR3 protein is CASSPGQENQPQHF. The CDR3 DNA is TGTGCCAGCTCACCGGGACAAGAGAATCAGCCCCAGCATTTT.

The chain is built from TRBV5-4 and TRBJ1-6; 7 bases agree with TRBD1. Trimming removed 4 bases from V and 7 bases from J; junction bases left unmatched: 5. Germline loops: CDR1 SGHNT, CDR2 YYREEE (reference sequence). CDR3 length equals 14 residues. For the CDR3, the DNA is TGTGCCAGCAGCAAGACAGGGAACAATTCACCCCTCCACTTT. Protein: CASSKTGNNSPLHF.

The rearrangement joins TRBV7-8 to TRBJ2-2; 9 bases map to TRBD1. CDR3 length: 14 amino acids. CDR1 and CDR2 (germline): SGHVS, FQNEAQ. The V gene end was trimmed by 4 bases and the J gene end by 8 bases; junction bases not matched to a gene: 5. As DNA, the CDR3 is TGTGCCAGCAGCTCACGGACAGGGGTTGGGGAGCTGTTTTTT. Its translation is CASSSRTGVGELFF.

The V gene is TRBV10-3, the J gene TRBJ2-3; 10 bases fit TRBD1. Germline values: CDR1 ENHRY, CDR2 SYGVKD. The CDR3 has 15 residues. The V gene end was trimmed by 6 bases and the J gene end by 5 bases; junction bases not matched to a gene: 8. This chain's CDR3 is CAIRDRDRGKDTQYF. As DNA, the CDR3 is TGTGCCATCAGGGACCGGGACAGGGGTAAAGATACGCAGTATTTT.

The table lists this clone with a few counts. CDR3 region: CASSLGPREAFF. The CDR3 DNA sequence: TGTGCCAGCAGCTTAGGACCCAGAGAAGCTTTCTTT. The chain carries TRBV7-9 and TRBJ1-1; D not resolved. The CDR3 sequence is 12 residues long. Trimming removed 1 base from V and 8 bases from J, with 8 bases in between. Germline CDR1 is SEHNR and CDR2 is FQNEAQ (reference sequence). Complete variable domain (other parts from reference TRBV7-9 and TRBJ1-1): DTGVSQNPRHKITKRGQNVTFRCDPISEHNRLYWYRQTLGQGPEFLTYFQNEAQLEKSRLLSDRFSAERPKGSFSTLEIQRTEQGDSAMYLCASSLGPREAFFGQGTRLTVV.